Listed below are T cell receptor beta chains from one sample, sequenced in a study of preoperative IRX-2 immunotherapy in early breast cancer. Profiled with immunoSEQ multiplex PCR; TCRdb holds only in-frame clones, not every one. The repertoire has about 6,600 clones, 60% to 85% of them found once; the top ten carry roughly 18%. The source was tumor tissue, collected before IRX-2 immunotherapy. The receptors were gathered from a human donor with breast cancer. The CDR3 runs from the conserved cysteine through the conserved F or W. A D gene is named only where the DNA matches it firmly. Rows give clone size only sometimes, using once, few, many, or a class for an expanded clone.

J gene: TRBJ1-6; D gene: TRBD1; V gene: TRBV10-2; CDR3 length: 16; clone size: once; CDR3 DNA: TGCGCCAGCAGTGCTACGGGGACAGGGGTTAATTCACCCCTCCACTTT; CDR3 protein: CASSATGTGVNSPLHF
J gene: TRBJ1-5; D gene: TRBD1; V gene: TRBV6-8; CDR3 length: 19; clone size: .; CDR3 DNA: TGTGCCAGCAGTTACTCGTTATACTTCAGGACAGGTATCAATCAGCCCCAGCATTTT; CDR3 protein: CASSYSLYFRTGINQPQHF
J gene: TRBJ2-7; D gene: .; V gene: TRBV11-3; CDR3 length: 15; clone size: .; CDR3 DNA: TGTGCCAGCAGCTTAGGGGTCAACGTAAACTACGAGCAGTACTTC; CDR3 protein: CASSLGVNVNYEQYF
J gene: TRBJ2-7; D gene: TRBD1; V gene: TRBV18; CDR3 length: 15; clone size: .; CDR3 DNA: TGTGCCAGCTCACCCGGGACAGGGCAAAAATACGAGCAGTACTTC; CDR3 protein: CASSPGTGQKYEQYF
J gene: TRBJ1-1; D gene: TRBD1; V gene: TRBV23-1; CDR3 length: 15; clone size: .; CDR3 DNA: TGCGCCAGCAGTTCCGGAAAACAGGGGAAAGCTGAAGCTTTCTTT; CDR3 protein: CASSSGKQGKAEAFF
J gene: TRBJ1-6; D gene: .; V gene: TRBV11-3; CDR3 length: 19; clone size: medium-sized; CDR3 DNA: TGTGCCAGCAGCTTATTGGGGGCTGGGTGGTTTCGGAATAATTCACCCCTCCACTTT; CDR3 protein: CASSLLGAGWFRNNSPLHF
J gene: TRBJ1-2; D gene: .; V gene: TRBV6-8; CDR3 length: 13; clone size: once; CDR3 DNA: TGTGCCAGCAATCCCCTGCGGGGCTATGGCTACACCTTC; CDR3 protein: CASNPLRGYGYTF
J gene: TRBJ2-1; D gene: TRBD2; V gene: TRBV5-1; CDR3 length: 16; clone size: .; CDR3 DNA: TGCGCCAGCAGCTTGGCCAGCGGGGGGACATACAATGAGCAGTTCTTC; CDR3 protein: CASSLASGGTYNEQFF
J gene: TRBJ1-5; D gene: .; V gene: TRBV7-6; CDR3 length: 14; clone size: .; CDR3 DNA: TGTGCCAGCAGTTTAGGAGGGAAAAATCAGCCCCAGCATTTT; CDR3 protein: CASSLGGKNQPQHF
J gene: TRBJ1-5; D gene: TRBD1; V gene: TRBV18; CDR3 length: 15; clone size: .; CDR3 DNA: TGTGCCAGCTCCCTACAGGGGTTTGGGAATCAGCCCCAGCATTTT; CDR3 protein: CASSLQGFGNQPQHF
J gene: TRBJ1-1; D gene: .; V gene: TRBV6-7; CDR3 length: 16; clone size: .; CDR3 DNA: TGTGCCAGCACCGCCCCCGGGGGGAGGGTGAACACTGAAGCTTTCTTT; CDR3 protein: CASTAPGGRVNTEAFF
J gene: TRBJ2-5; D gene: TRBD2; V gene: TRBV6-8; CDR3 length: 18; clone size: .; CDR3 DNA: TGTGCCAGCAGACCTCCCGGGACTAGCGGGGGGGCGCGAGAGACCCAGTACTTC; CDR3 protein: CASRPPGTSGGARETQYF
J gene: TRBJ2-5; D gene: TRBD2; V gene: TRBV5-1; CDR3 length: 15; clone size: .; CDR3 DNA: TGCGCCAGCAGATTCGGGACTAGCGGGGGGAAGACCCAGTACTTC; CDR3 protein: CASRFGTSGGKTQYF
J gene: TRBJ1-2; D gene: .; V gene: TRBV5-1; CDR3 length: 16; clone size: .; CDR3 DNA: TGCGCCAGCAGCTTGGCGGGACCAGCCAGGCCTTATAGCTACACCTTC; CDR3 protein: CASSLAGPARPYSYTF
J gene: TRBJ2-5; D gene: TRBD1; V gene: TRBV7-1; CDR3 length: 15; clone size: .; CDR3 DNA: TGTGCCAGCAGCCAACGGGACAGGAGTCGAGAGACCCAGTACTTC; CDR3 protein: CASSQRDRSRETQYF
J gene: TRBJ1-5; D gene: .; V gene: TRBV6-8; CDR3 length: 12; clone size: .; CDR3 DNA: TGTGCCAGCAGCTCCCCATATCAGCCCCAGCATTTT; CDR3 protein: CASSSPYQPQHF
J gene: TRBJ2-1; D gene: TRBD1; V gene: TRBV19; CDR3 length: 15; clone size: .; CDR3 DNA: TGTGCCAGTAGTCCCACCGGGACAGTCTACAATGAGCAGTTCTTC; CDR3 protein: CASSPTGTVYNEQFF
J gene: TRBJ1-6; D gene: .; V gene: TRBV18; CDR3 length: 16; clone size: .; CDR3 DNA: TGTGCCAGCTCACCAGGGCAGAGCTCCTATAATTCACCCCTCCACTTT; CDR3 protein: CASSPGQSSYNSPLHF
J gene: TRBJ1-1; D gene: .; V gene: TRBV19; CDR3 length: 11; clone size: few; CDR3 DNA: TGTGCCAGTGCAAAAAGCACTGAAGCTTTCTTT; CDR3 protein: CASAKSTEAFF
J gene: TRBJ2-3; D gene: TRBD1; V gene: TRBV6-8; CDR3 length: 14; clone size: few; CDR3 DNA: TGTGCCAGCAGCCGGACAGGGTTGGCAGATACGCAGTATTTT; CDR3 protein: CASSRTGLADTQYF
J gene: TRBJ2-7; D gene: TRBD1; V gene: TRBV18; CDR3 length: 14; clone size: .; CDR3 DNA: TGTGCCAGCTCGCCCGGGACAGGGGCCTACGAGCAGTACTTC; CDR3 protein: CASSPGTGAYEQYF
J gene: TRBJ1-2; D gene: .; V gene: TRBV6-8; CDR3 length: 13; clone size: medium-sized; CDR3 DNA: TGTGCCAGCAGTTACTCTAGTCTCTATGGCTACACCTTC; CDR3 protein: CASSYSSLYGYTF
J gene: TRBJ2-3; D gene: TRBD2; V gene: TRBV10-3; CDR3 length: 15; clone size: once; CDR3 DNA: TGTGCCATCAGTGAGCCCGGGACTAGCGCAGATACGCAGTATTTT; CDR3 protein: CAISEPGTSADTQYF